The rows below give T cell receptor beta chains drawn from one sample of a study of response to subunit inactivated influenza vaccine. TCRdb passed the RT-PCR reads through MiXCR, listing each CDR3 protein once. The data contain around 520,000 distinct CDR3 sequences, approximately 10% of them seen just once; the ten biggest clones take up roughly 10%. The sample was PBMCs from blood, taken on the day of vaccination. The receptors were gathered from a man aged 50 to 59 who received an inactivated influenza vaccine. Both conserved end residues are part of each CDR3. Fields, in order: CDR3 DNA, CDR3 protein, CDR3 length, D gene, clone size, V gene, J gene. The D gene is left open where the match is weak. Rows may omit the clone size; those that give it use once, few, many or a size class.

DNA: TGTGCCAGCAGCTTAGACCCGACAGGGTACTACGAGCAGTACTTC
CDR3: CASSLDPTGYYEQYF
length: 15
D: TRBD1
size: few
V: TRBV11-2
J: TRBJ2-7

DNA: TGTGCCAGCAGTGGAGCAGGGGGGAGGGTCTGGGAGACCCAGTACTTC
CDR3: CASSGAGGRVWETQYF
length: 16
D: -
size: -
V: TRBV6-1
J: TRBJ2-5

DNA: TGTGCCAGCACCGTTTCCCCGGGACAGCAAGAGACCCAGTACTTC
CDR3: CASTVSPGQQETQYF
length: 15
D: TRBD1
size: -
V: TRBV2
J: TRBJ2-5

DNA: TGCAGTGCGATAGACAGCCTTAGTATCGGCTACACCTTC
CDR3: CSAIDSLSIGYTF
length: 13
D: -
size: -
V: TRBV20-1
J: TRBJ1-2

DNA: TGCAGCGTTGGTGTCAGGGAAGATGGCTACACCTTC
CDR3: CSVGVREDGYTF
length: 12
D: -
size: many
V: TRBV29-1
J: TRBJ1-2

DNA: TGTGCCAGCAGCCACTCAGGGATCGACGAGCAGTACTTC
CDR3: CASSHSGIDEQYF
length: 13
D: -
size: many
V: TRBV7-9
J: TRBJ2-7

DNA: TGTGCCACCAGTCCCGGGGGGCACACCGGGGAGCTGTTTTTT
CDR3: CATSPGGHTGELFF
length: 14
D: -
size: -
V: TRBV24-1
J: TRBJ2-2

DNA: TGTGCCAGCAGCGTAGGGGCTAGCGGGAGCGGTGGAGAGACCCAGTACTTC
CDR3: CASSVGASGSGGETQYF
length: 17
D: TRBD2
size: few
V: TRBV9
J: TRBJ2-5

DNA: TGTGCCAGCAGCTTGGGGGGTGTGTGGCTAGCGGGGACCAATGAGCAGTTCTTC
CDR3: CASSLGGVWLAGTNEQFF
length: 18
D: TRBD2
size: many
V: TRBV11-1
J: TRBJ2-1

DNA: TGTGCCAGCAGCGGACGAGAAGCCGGGACTAGCGGGAGCTACGAGCAGTACTTC
CDR3: CASSGREAGTSGSYEQYF
length: 18
D: TRBD2
size: -
V: TRBV11-1
J: TRBJ2-7

DNA: TGTGCCAGCAGTTACACCTTCATGAACACTGAAGCTTTCTTT
CDR3: CASSYTFMNTEAFF
length: 14
D: -
size: -
V: TRBV6-2/TRBV6-3
J: TRBJ1-1

DNA: TGCAGCGTGGGGGAGACAGGGGGGCCCTACGAGCAGTACTTC
CDR3: CSVGETGGPYEQYF
length: 14
D: TRBD1
size: few
V: TRBV29-1
J: TRBJ2-7

DNA: TGTGCCAGCAGCTTTTTGTATAACGAGCAGTACTTC
CDR3: CASSFLYNEQYF
length: 12
D: -
size: few
V: TRBV7-9
J: TRBJ2-7

DNA: TGCGCCAGCAGCCCGCCCCTGGCGGGAGTTGACGAGCAGTACTTC
CDR3: CASSPPLAGVDEQYF
length: 15
D: TRBD2
size: few
V: TRBV5-1
J: TRBJ2-7

DNA: TGTGCCAGCAGCTTGGATTACGGACTAGCGGGAGGTACAGATACGCAGTATTTT
CDR3: CASSLDYGLAGGTDTQYF
length: 18
D: TRBD2
size: few
V: TRBV5-4
J: TRBJ2-3

DNA: TGTGCCAGCACCGGATCGGCAGTGCGATTAGATACGCAGTATTTT
CDR3: CASTGSAVRLDTQYF
length: 15
D: -
size: -
V: TRBV6-2/TRBV6-3
J: TRBJ2-3

DNA: TGTGCCACTCGCTCGGGACACGGGTCCTCCTACGAGCAGTACTTC
CDR3: CATRSGHGSSYEQYF
length: 15
D: -
size: many
V: TRBV12-3/TRBV12-4
J: TRBJ2-7

DNA: TGCAGTGCTAGAGACGAGGGACTAGCGTGGAGCGGGGAGCTGTTTTTT
CDR3: CSARDEGLAWSGELFF
length: 16
D: TRBD2
size: few
V: TRBV20-1
J: TRBJ2-2

DNA: TGCGCCAGCGAGGACAGGTCGAACACCGGGGAGCTGTTTTTT
CDR3: CASEDRSNTGELFF
length: 14
D: TRBD1
size: few
V: TRBV5-1
J: TRBJ2-2

DNA: TGTGCCAGCAGTTACCCCAGTAAGCAGTATTTT
CDR3: CASSYPSKQYF
length: 11
D: -
size: few
V: TRBV6-2/TRBV6-3
J: TRBJ2-3

DNA: TGTGCCAGCAGCTTAGGGACAGGGGGGAACACCGGGGAGCTGTTTTTT
CDR3: CASSLGTGGNTGELFF
length: 16
D: TRBD1
size: many
V: TRBV11-2
J: TRBJ2-2

DNA: TGTGCCAGCAGACGACAGGGACTCTCTGGAAACACCATATATTTT
CDR3: CASRRQGLSGNTIYF
length: 15
D: TRBD1
size: -
V: TRBV12-3/TRBV12-4
J: TRBJ1-3

DNA: TGTGCCAGCAGCCAAGTGGGGAGGGGGCGCTGGACTGAAGCTTTCTTT
CDR3: CASSQVGRGRWTEAFF
length: 16
D: TRBD1
size: few
V: TRBV4-2
J: TRBJ1-1

DNA: TGTGCCATCAGTGAGGTTCGTGTTGGAGAGACCCAGTACTTC
CDR3: CAISEVRVGETQYF
length: 14
D: -
size: many
V: TRBV10-3
J: TRBJ2-5

DNA: TGTGCCAGCAGCCAAGATGTAGGGATAAGGTACAATGAGCAGTTCTTC
CDR3: CASSQDVGIRYNEQFF
length: 16
D: -
size: -
V: TRBV14
J: TRBJ2-1

DNA: TGTGCCAGCCATATGACTAGCGGGAGCTCCTACGAGCAGTACTTC
CDR3: CASHMTSGSSYEQYF
length: 15
D: TRBD2
size: few
V: TRBV2
J: TRBJ2-7

DNA: TGTGCCATCGGCGCCGGACTAGCGGGAGACCGCTCCTACAATGAGCAGTTCTTC
CDR3: CAIGAGLAGDRSYNEQFF
length: 18
D: TRBD2
size: -
V: TRBV5-6
J: TRBJ2-1

DNA: TGTGCCAGCAGCCTGACAGGGGGAAAACTGTTTTTT
CDR3: CASSLTGGKLFF
length: 12
D: TRBD1
size: few
V: TRBV12-3/TRBV12-4
J: TRBJ1-4

DNA: TGTGCCAGCAGCTTGGTCCTAGCGGGGCCTTCGGAGACCCAGTACTTC
CDR3: CASSLVLAGPSETQYF
length: 16
D: TRBD2
size: -
V: TRBV11-2
J: TRBJ2-5

DNA: TGTGCCAGCAGTTACGAGGACAGGGGGGTGCGGGGTAATGAAAAACTGTTTTTT
CDR3: CASSYEDRGVRGNEKLFF
length: 18
D: TRBD1
size: few
V: TRBV6-5
J: TRBJ1-4

DNA: TGTGCCAGCAGTACCAAGACAGGGCCCGGTACGCAGTATTTT
CDR3: CASSTKTGPGTQYF
length: 14
D: TRBD1
size: -
V: TRBV6-1
J: TRBJ2-3

DNA: TGTGCCAGCAGCGGACGGACAGGGCTTGAGACCCAGTACTTC
CDR3: CASSGRTGLETQYF
length: 14
D: TRBD1
size: few
V: TRBV7-9
J: TRBJ2-5

DNA: TGTGCCAGCAGAAATCGGGGGGCCCTAGCCAAAAACATTCAGTACTTC
CDR3: CASRNRGALAKNIQYF
length: 16
D: -
size: -
V: TRBV12-3/TRBV12-4
J: TRBJ2-4

DNA: TGCGCCAGCAGCTTGGCCAGGGCCGCATGGGTGGGCCAAGAGACCCAGTACTTC
CDR3: CASSLARAAWVGQETQYF
length: 18
D: -
size: -
V: TRBV5-1
J: TRBJ2-5

DNA: TGTGCCATCAATGCGGGGGGGAGCACAGATACGCAGTATTTT
CDR3: CAINAGGSTDTQYF
length: 14
D: TRBD2
size: many
V: TRBV10-3
J: TRBJ2-3

DNA: TGTGCCATCAGTGACCCACCCGGACTAGCTGTCGGGGAGCTGTTTTTT
CDR3: CAISDPPGLAVGELFF
length: 16
D: TRBD2
size: few
V: TRBV10-3
J: TRBJ2-2

DNA: TGTGCCAGCAGCCAAGGGCGAGCCAGTCATAGCAAAGAGCCCCAGCATTTT
CDR3: CASSQGRASHSKEPQHF
length: 17
D: -
size: -
V: TRBV3-1
J: TRBJ1-5

DNA: TGTGCCAGCAGTTTAGCTGGGACGGGGAACACTGAAGCTTTCTTT
CDR3: CASSLAGTGNTEAFF
length: 15
D: -
size: many
V: TRBV12-3/TRBV12-4
J: TRBJ1-1

DNA: TGTGCCAGCAGCCAAGAATACTTGGCGGGGGTTTACAATGAGCAGTTCTTC
CDR3: CASSQEYLAGVYNEQFF
length: 17
D: TRBD2
size: -
V: TRBV4-2
J: TRBJ2-1

DNA: TGTGCCAGCAGAAAAGGGACTAGCGGGAGGGCCATGAACATTCAGTACTTC
CDR3: CASRKGTSGRAMNIQYF
length: 17
D: TRBD2
size: few
V: TRBV28
J: TRBJ2-4

DNA: TGTGCCAGTAGTATGGCTAGCGGTTACAATGAGCAGTTCTTC
CDR3: CASSMASGYNEQFF
length: 14
D: TRBD2
size: -
V: TRBV19
J: TRBJ2-1

DNA: TGCAGTGCTAGAGATTGGGGACATCCGAACACCGGGGAGCTGTTTTTT
CDR3: CSARDWGHPNTGELFF
length: 16
D: -
size: -
V: TRBV20-1
J: TRBJ2-2

DNA: TGTGCCATCAGTGTTGGGGGTAGGGCCGAGCAGTACTTC
CDR3: CAISVGGRAEQYF
length: 13
D: -
size: few
V: TRBV10-3
J: TRBJ2-7

DNA: TGTGCCACCAGTGATTCGCAAAGACAGGGGCTGAATGAGCAGTTCTTC
CDR3: CATSDSQRQGLNEQFF
length: 16
D: TRBD1
size: few
V: TRBV24-1
J: TRBJ2-1

DNA: TGTGCCAGCAGCTTGTCTAGCGGTACCCTTAGCACAGATACGCAGTATTTT
CDR3: CASSLSSGTLSTDTQYF
length: 17
D: TRBD2
size: -
V: TRBV7-9
J: TRBJ2-3

DNA: TGTGCCTGGAGTAGGACAGGGACCGATACGCAGTATTTT
CDR3: CAWSRTGTDTQYF
length: 13
D: TRBD1
size: few
V: TRBV30
J: TRBJ2-3

DNA: TGTGCCAGCAGTGAAGGGCAGGGGCGACCAATTGGCTACACCTTC
CDR3: CASSEGQGRPIGYTF
length: 15
D: -
size: -
V: TRBV6-1
J: TRBJ1-2

DNA: TGTGCCCTTGGGGCAGATACGCAGTATTTT
CDR3: CALGADTQYF
length: 10
D: -
size: -
V: TRBV28
J: TRBJ2-3

DNA: TGTGCCAGCAGTTACCTTTATGGAAACAATGAGCAGTTCTTC
CDR3: CASSYLYGNNEQFF
length: 14
D: -
size: few
V: TRBV6-2/TRBV6-3
J: TRBJ2-1

DNA: TGCAGTGCTAGAGAGTATTTATCCTACAATGAGCAGTTCTTC
CDR3: CSAREYLSYNEQFF
length: 14
D: -
size: -
V: TRBV20-1
J: TRBJ2-1